Each of the 14 T cell receptor beta chains below was sequenced from the same sample in a study of blood T cell repertoires in COVID-19. Repertoires were generated with immunoSEQ multiplex PCR, while TCRdb's copy carries only in-frame clones and drops some. The sample lists hundreds of thousands of clones, about nine tenths occurring once. The sequencing input was PBMCs or T cells enriched from blood (not recorded which). The origin of the receptors is a woman between 25 and 40 years old with acute COVID-19.

The chain is built from TRBV18 and TRBJ1-1, with 9 bases aligning to TRBD1. The CDR3 has 13 amino acids. V shed 5 bases, J shed 7 bases, and the junction held 5 bases outside the gene matches. Per germline, CDR1 KGHSH and CDR2 LQKENI. As DNA, the CDR3 is TGTGCCAGCTCAGCCGGGACAGGGCGTGAAGCTTTCTTT. Protein: CASSAGTGREAFF. The full variable domain, its missing parts supplied by reference TRBV18 and TRBJ1-1, is NAGVMQNPRHLVRRRGQEARLRCSPMKGHSHVYWYRQLPEEGLKFMVYLQKENIIDESGMPKERFSAEFPKEGPSILRIQQVVRGDSAAYFCASSAGTGREAFFGQGTRLTVV.

The chain couples TRBV28 to TRBJ1-4, with TRBD1 identical over 8 bases. The CDR3 is 13 amino acids. Looked up from germline, CDR1 is MDHEN and CDR2 is SYDVKM. The ends lost 6 bases at V and 10 bases at J; junction bases unmatched: 7. The CDR3 DNA follows: TGTGCCAGCAGGGGCAGGGGGCCGGGAAAACTGTTTTTT. Translation: CASRGRGPGKLFF.

The chain has TRBV6-1 and TRBJ1-3; tentatively, D is TRBD1 (5 bases). Trimming removed 0 bases at V and 4 bases at J, with 10 bases between. CDR1 and CDR2 from the germline V gene are MNHNS and SASEGT. CDR3 length equals 15 residues. Here the CDR3 DNA reads TGTGCCAGCAGTGAAGCGGGCGGGACGGGAAACACCATATATTTT. It translates to CASSEAGGTGNTIYF.

CDR3 DNA: TGTGCCAGCAGTGGATCGGGACATCAAGATACGCAGTATTTT. This sequence encodes CASSGSGHQDTQYF. The J gene is TRBJ2-3, the V gene TRBV27; a possible D gene is TRBD1 (6 bases). The CDR3 consists of 14 residues. Looked up from germline, CDR1 is MNHEY and CDR2 is SMNVEV (reference sequence). V lost 5 bases and J 5 bases, leaving 14 bases between the germline ends.

The CDR3 DNA reads TGTGCCAGCAGCCGCATGACTGAAAAAGAGACCCAGTACTTC. Its translation: CASSRMTEKETQYF. The V and J genes are TRBV3-1 (or the pseudogene TRBV3-2) and TRBJ2-5, with D unclear. The CDR3 is 14 residues long. Germline CDR1 reads LGHDT; CDR2 reads YNNKEL (reference sequence). V lost 4 bases and J lost 3, with 12 bases in between.

The V and J genes are TRBV4-3 and TRBJ2-5, with D possibly TRBD2 on 5 matching bases. From germline, CDR1 is LGHNA and CDR2 YSLEER. The CDR3 covers 17 residues. The ends were cut back, 1 base at V and 5 bases at J, with 20 bases in the middle. CDR3 DNA: TGCGCCAGCAGCCAAGGTCAGGCTGCGGAGGTTGGGGAGACCCAGTACTTC. As protein: CASSQGQAAEVGETQYF.

The rearrangement joins TRBV5-1 to TRBJ2-1, with D uncertain. Germline lookup yields CDR1 SGHRS and CDR2 YFSETQ. This CDR3 contains 15 residues. The V gene lost 4 bases and the J gene lost 0 bases, with 11 bases spanning the gap. The CDR3 is CASSAPLDSYNEQFF. CDR3 coding DNA: TGCGCCAGCAGCGCCCCTCTAGACTCCTACAATGAGCAGTTCTTC.

This clone was seen only once. The CDR3 coding sequence is TGTGCCTCCCAGGGGGAGATGAATTCACCCCTCCACTTT. Protein sequence: CASQGEMNSPLHF. The V gene is TRBV10-3, the J gene TRBJ1-6; 7 bases fit TRBD1. V dropped 11 bases and J dropped 7; count of bases not matched to a gene: 8. CDR3 size: 13 residues. Germline CDR1 reads ENHRY; CDR2 reads SYGVKD.

The rearrangement links TRBV10-3 to TRBJ1-5; D call uncertain. V was cut by 2 bases and J by 6 bases, with 5 bases left in between. CDR1 and CDR2 from the germline V gene are ENHRY and SYGVKD. The CDR3 sequence is 12 residues long. CDR3 coding DNA: TGTGCCATCAGTGAGACAGTTCAGCCCCAGCATTTT. Translated, it gives CAISETVQPQHF.

The CDR3 loop is CASSLDGQFNSPLHF. The DNA for the CDR3 is TGCGCCAGCAGCTTGGACGGACAGTTTAATTCACCCCTCCACTTT. The chain employs TRBV5-1 and TRBJ1-6, with a tentative D call TRBD1 (6 bases). The CDR3 is 15 residues long. Trimming removed 0 bases from V and 6 bases from J, with 10 bases in between. Germline V gene data show CDR1 as SGHRS and CDR2 as YFSETQ.

The gene calls are TRBV13 and TRBJ2-1; D is possibly TRBD2 (6 bases). Looked up from germline, CDR1 is PRHDT and CDR2 is FYEKMQ (reference sequence). V lost 4 bases and J lost 4, with 11 bases in between. The length of the CDR3 is 14 residues. CDR3 in DNA: TGTGCCAGCAGCTCCCCGGGAGAGTACAATGAGCAGTTCTTC. It codes for CASSSPGEYNEQFF.

J is TRBJ2-7 and V is TRBV4-1; TRBD1 aligns across 7 bases. CDR1 is MGHRA and CDR2 is YSYEKL in the germline V gene. The CDR3 has 16 residues. V trimming: 4 bases; J trimming: 0 bases; junction bases outside the gene matches: 9. The CDR3 loop reads CASSLRGGLSSYEQYF. The CDR3 bases are TGCGCCAGCAGCCTACGAGGGGGCCTCAGCTCCTACGAGCAGTACTTC.

The chain combines TRBV11-2 with TRBJ2-7; 8 nucleotides line up with TRBD2. V gave up 2 bases and J gave up 2 bases; unmatched junction bases: 5. This CDR3 contains 15 residues. In germline, CDR1 is SGHAT, CDR2 FQNNGV. CDR3: CASSLSQGLAYEQYF. The CDR3 nucleotides are TGTGCCAGCAGCTTATCTCAGGGACTAGCCTACGAGCAGTACTTC. The variable domain in full, completed from reference TRBV11-2 and TRBJ2-7, reads EAGVAQSPRYKIIEKRQSVAFWCNPISGHATLYWYQQILGQGPKLLIQFQNNGVVDDSQLPKDRFSAERLKGVDSTLKIQPAKLEDSAVYLCASSLSQGLAYEQYFGPGTRLTVT.

This clone was seen just once. DNA of the CDR3: TGTGCCAGCAGCGGCGGGACAGGGGGCCGGCAGCCCCAGCATTTT. Protein product: CASSGGTGGRQPQHF. The genes are TRBV9 and TRBJ1-5; 12 nucleotides line up with TRBD1. CDR3 size: 15 residues. Losses at the gene ends were 3 bases for V and 7 bases for J; bases not matched to a gene: 5. Germline V gene sequence: CDR1 SGDLS, CDR2 YYNGEE.